A single TCR beta chain is shown here with its context. Antigen specificity is unknown. The CDR3 extends over 15 amino acids. The V gene's germline CDR1 is MNHEY and CDR2 SMNVEV (reference sequence). V was clipped by 6 bases and J by 5 bases; unmatched bases: 10. These data come from a study of shared clonotypes between healthy human individuals. Measured with immunoSEQ multiplex PCR; TCRdb has only the in-frame clones, and not every one. Of around 2,000,000 clones listed, about 92% are singletons. Terminally differentiated effector memory CD45RA+ cells were left out of the naive CD8 fraction, which was CD45RO-negative and positively selected for CCR7. All donors were healthy HIV-negative adults lacking recent acute infections or vaccinations. Study observations and caveats: Around 4.9% of naive CD4 clonotypes were shared across several donors. Rarefaction showed that sequencing of sorted subsets was incomplete (despite large depth).

Source material: naive CD8+ T cells from PBMCs. The sequence derives from a man between 18 and 35 years old in good health. Some clones in this sample may be carry-over from other donors' samples. The chain links TRBV27 to TRBJ2-5; 9 bases agree with TRBD1. The CDR3 protein is CASRLIQGAGETQYF. The DNA of the CDR3 is TGTGCCAGCAGACTAATACAGGGGGCAGGGGAGACCCAGTACTTC.